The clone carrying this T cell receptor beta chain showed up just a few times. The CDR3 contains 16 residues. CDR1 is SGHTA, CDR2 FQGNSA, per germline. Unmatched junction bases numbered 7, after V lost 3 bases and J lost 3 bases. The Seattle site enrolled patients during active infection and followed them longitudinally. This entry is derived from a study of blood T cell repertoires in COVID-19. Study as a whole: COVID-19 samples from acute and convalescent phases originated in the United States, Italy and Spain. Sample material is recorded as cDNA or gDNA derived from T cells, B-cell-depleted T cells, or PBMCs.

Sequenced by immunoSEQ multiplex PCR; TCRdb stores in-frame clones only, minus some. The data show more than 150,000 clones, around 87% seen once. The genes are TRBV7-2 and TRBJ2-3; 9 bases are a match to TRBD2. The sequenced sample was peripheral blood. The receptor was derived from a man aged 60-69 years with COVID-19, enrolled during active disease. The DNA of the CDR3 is TGTGCCAGCAGCTTTGGTAGCGGGAGCGTTACAGATACGCAGTATTTT. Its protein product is CASSFGSGSVTDTQYF.